The 17 T cell receptor beta chains in this list originate from one sample, sequenced in a study of blood T cell repertoires in COVID-19. Data came from immunoSEQ multiplex PCR; TCRdb stores just in-frame clones and leaves some out. This sample has 200,000 to 250,000 clones, with approximately 84% found just once. Sequences were obtained from peripheral blood. These receptors were obtained from a woman aged 80 or over with COVID-19, enrolled during active disease.

The chain uses TRBV11-2 and TRBJ1-1, with a tentative D call TRBD1 (5 bases). The V gene lost 0 bases and the J gene lost 4 bases, with 15 bases spanning the gap. The CDR3 length is 16 residues. Germline CDR1 and CDR2: SGHAT and FQNNGV. The CDR3 spells CASSLDQGTWATEAFF. CDR3 DNA: TGTGCCAGCAGCTTAGACCAGGGAACCTGGGCCACTGAAGCTTTCTTT.

This CDR3 is CASSLVDREGYGYTF. CDR3 coding DNA: TGCGCCAGCAGCTTAGTTGACCGGGAGGGCTATGGCTACACCTTC. This sequence joins TRBV4-1 and TRBJ1-2; no definite D call. Germline V gene sequence: CDR1 MGHRA, CDR2 YSYEKL. CDR3 size: 15 residues. Between the trimmed V and J ends, which lost 5 bases and 4 bases, there was a span of 17 bases.

The chain employs TRBV2 and TRBJ2-7; 10 nucleotides align to TRBD1. CDR1 and CDR2 from the germline V gene are SNHLY and FYNNEI. V shed 8 bases, J shed 3 bases, and the junction held 7 bases outside the gene matches. The CDR3 runs 14 residues. CDR3 coding DNA: TGTGCCAGCGGGCCCGGGACAGGGGTCTACGAGCAGTACTTC. Its protein product is CASGPGTGVYEQYF.

V and J are TRBV19 and TRBJ2-3, with TRBD1 as a possible D gene (6 bases). Germline assignment: CDR1 LNHDA and CDR2 SQIVND (reference sequence). Trimming shortened V by 5 bases and J by 0 bases, and 12 bases separated the two germline ends. This CDR3 has 15 residues. The CDR3 nucleotides are TGTGCCAGTAGTCCACAGGGTTTAAGCACAGATACGCAGTATTTT. Translated, it gives CASSPQGLSTDTQYF.

The chain couples TRBV2 to TRBJ1-1, with D maybe TRBD1 (5 bases). This CDR3 spans 14 amino acids. Trimming stripped 8 bases from V and 1 base from J, with 14 bases between. Germline lookup yields CDR1 SNHLY and CDR2 FYNNEI. The CDR3 loop is CASGAQGENTEAFF. The CDR3 region has the DNA TGTGCCAGCGGGGCGCAAGGGGAGAACACTGAAGCTTTCTTT.

The CDR3: CASSLYRGAQHF. CDR3 coding DNA: TGTGCCAGCAGTTTATATCGGGGGGCCCAGCATTTT. The gene calls are TRBV12-3 or TRBV12-4 and TRBJ1-5; D might be TRBD1 (5 bases). The CDR3 spans 12 residues. V gave up 2 bases and J gave up 11 bases, with 10 bases separating them.

This clone appeared a single time. The CDR3 DNA sequence: TGTGCCAGCAGTATTACCGGGACTAGCGGATACGAGCAGTACTTC. Encoded protein: CASSITGTSGYEQYF. The chain recombines TRBV6-5 with TRBJ2-7; 11 bases align to TRBD2. The J segment lost 4 bases and the V segment lost 5 bases, leaving 7 bases of the junction unmatched. The CDR3 totals 15 residues. CDR1 and CDR2 (germline): MNHEY, SVGAGI.

The chain is built from TRBV20-1 and TRBJ2-5, with 7 bases aligning to TRBD2. CDR3 size: 10 residues. Germline assignment: CDR1 DFQATT and CDR2 SNEGSKA (reference sequence). Losses at the gene ends were 5 bases for V and 10 bases for J; bases not matched to a gene: 4. The CDR3: CSAPTGGQYF. The CDR3 DNA reads as TGCAGTGCTCCGACGGGGGGCCAGTACTTC.

V gene TRBV5-8 combines with J gene TRBJ2-7; 9 positions agree with TRBD2. Germline CDR1 and CDR2: SGHTS and YDEGEE. The CDR3 covers 16 residues. Trimming removed 1 base from V and 2 bases from J; junction bases left unmatched: 7. The CDR3 loop is CASSLLSGGLPYEQYF. DNA of the CDR3: TGTGCCAGCAGCTTGCTTAGCGGGGGCCTTCCCTACGAGCAGTACTTC.

Comments on this clone: The sample holds other DNA sequences that translate to the same CDR3. The chain joins TRBV3-1 (or the pseudogene TRBV3-2) to TRBJ1-1; 7 nucleotides match TRBD1. Germline V CDR1 and CDR2: LGHDT, YNNKEL (reference sequence). V lost 4 bases, J lost 2 bases, and 4 bases stayed unmatched. The CDR3 loop spans 14 amino acids. In DNA, the CDR3 is TGTGCCAGCAGCCTGCAGGGGGGAAACACTGAAGCTTTCTTT. Translated: CASSLQGGNTEAFF.

The V call is TRBV29-1, the J call TRBJ2-7; D is perhaps TRBD1 (6 bases). Trimming left V 5 bases short and J 0 bases short, with 23 bases between. Looked up from germline, CDR1 is SQVTM and CDR2 is ANQGSEA. The CDR3 length is 17 residues. The DNA for the CDR3 is TGCAGCGTTCGTTTGATCGGACAGCAAGAGTCCTCCTACGAGCAGTACTTC. Amino acids: CSVRLIGQQESSYEQYF.

The rearrangement joins TRBV3-1 (or the pseudogene TRBV3-2) to TRBJ2-5; tentatively, D is TRBD2 (5 bases). The V end was cut by 1 base, the J end by 2 bases, with 11 bases between. From germline, CDR1 is LGHDT and CDR2 YNNKEL (reference sequence). The CDR3 is 15 residues long. The CDR3 coding sequence is TGTGCCAGCAGCCAAGGTGCCAGCGGTCAAGAGACCCAGTACTTC. Its translation is CASSQGASGQETQYF.

The V and J genes are TRBV5-1 and TRBJ1-1, with 8 bases fitting TRBD1. Germline CDR1 SGHRS, CDR2 YFSETQ. CDR3 length equals 14 residues. The V and J ends lost 5 bases and 7 bases, in that order; junction bases with no gene match: 10. For the CDR3, the DNA is TGCGCCAGCAGAGACAATCCAGGGGGCCTTGAAGCTTTCTTT. Its protein is CASRDNPGGLEAFF.

The gene calls are TRBV5-1 and TRBJ1-1, with TRBD1 identical over 7 bases. CDR1 is SGHRS and CDR2 is YFSETQ in the germline V gene. Unmatched junction bases numbered 7, after V lost 1 base and J lost 4 bases. The CDR3 is 15 amino acids. The CDR3 bases are TGCGCCAGCAGCTTGATGGGGGCAGGGGGCACTGAAGCTTTCTTT. Protein product: CASSLMGAGGTEAFF.

The sample holds one count of this clone. The chain links TRBV10-3 to TRBJ1-2, with D possibly being TRBD1 (5 bases). Trimming shortened V by 4 bases and J by 8 bases, and 17 bases separated the two germline ends. CDR3 length equals 14 residues. Germline assignment: CDR1 ENHRY and CDR2 SYGVKD. CDR3 amino acids: CAISAQSGDYGYTF. For the CDR3, the DNA is TGTGCCATCAGTGCACAGTCGGGGGATTACGGCTACACCTTC.

V usage is TRBV5-4 and J usage is TRBJ2-7; 8 positions match TRBD1. V trimming: 6 bases; J trimming: 6 bases; junction bases outside the gene matches: 14. Germline lookup yields CDR1 SGHNT and CDR2 YYREEE (reference sequence). The CDR3 has 15 amino acids. The CDR3, as DNA: TGTGCCAGCACCCGACAGGGGCTTGGGTCTTCCGAGCAGTACTTC. It is translated as CASTRQGLGSSEQYF.

With regard to this clone: Other DNA variants within this sample encode the same CDR3. The J gene is TRBJ1-4, the V gene TRBV18; D call uncertain. V lost 3 bases to trimming and J lost 2 bases, with 7 bases between them. CDR1 and CDR2 (germline): KGHSH, LQKENI. The CDR3 runs 14 residues. The CDR3 spells CASSPGATNEKLFF. CDR3 in DNA: TGTGCCAGCTCACCTGGTGCGACTAATGAAAAACTGTTTTTT.